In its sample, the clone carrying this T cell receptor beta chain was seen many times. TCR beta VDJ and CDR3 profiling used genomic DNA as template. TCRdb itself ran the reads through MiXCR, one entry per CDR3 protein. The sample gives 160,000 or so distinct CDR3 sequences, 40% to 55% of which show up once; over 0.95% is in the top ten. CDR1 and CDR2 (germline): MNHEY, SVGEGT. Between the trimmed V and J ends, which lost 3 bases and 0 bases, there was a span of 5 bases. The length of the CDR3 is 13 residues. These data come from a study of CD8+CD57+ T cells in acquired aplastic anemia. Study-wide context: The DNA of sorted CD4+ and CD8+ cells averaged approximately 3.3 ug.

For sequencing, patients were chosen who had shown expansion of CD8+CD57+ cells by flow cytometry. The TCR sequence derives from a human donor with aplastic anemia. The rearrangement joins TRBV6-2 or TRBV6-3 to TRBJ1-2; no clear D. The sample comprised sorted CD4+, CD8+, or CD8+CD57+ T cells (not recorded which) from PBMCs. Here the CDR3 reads CASSYPANYGYTF. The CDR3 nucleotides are TGTGCCAGCAGTTATCCGGCTAACTATGGCTACACCTTC.